This is a list of T cell receptor beta chains from one sample in a study of technical replicates of blood from a handful of donors. Libraries were prepared by immunoSEQ multiplex PCR; TCRdb keeps only in-frame clonotypes and omits some of them. The sample has over 50,000 clones, more than 70% seen once. Sequenced material: PBMCs. These receptors were taken from a human donor in good health. Some clones in this sample may be carry-over from other donors' samples. The conserved cysteine and the conserved F or W are not part of the CDR3 here. D genes are given only for firm matches.

J gene | D gene | V gene | CDR3 protein
TRBJ2-7 | - | TRBV7-2 | ASSFSGIGSYEQY
TRBJ1-1 | - | TRBV7-9 | ASSLQQSEAF
TRBJ2-7 | TRBD1 | TRBV5-1 | ASSLRQGTYEQY
TRBJ2-7 | - | TRBV6-5 | ASSSPQLQHDEQY
TRBJ2-7 | - | TRBV19 | ASSTPGLPGREQY
TRBJ2-7 | TRBD2 | TRBV13 | ASSLDLGVASGGTYEQY
TRBJ2-1 | TRBD1 | TRBV6-6 | ASSKGAGDYNEQF
TRBJ1-2 | - | TRBV5-6 | ASSFRGYGYT
TRBJ2-5 | TRBD2 | TRBV30 | AWTGGRGLYETQY
TRBJ2-2 | TRBD2 | TRBV5-1 | ASSPEPGTSGRVGNTGELF